This passage covers 31 T cell receptor beta chains from one sample sequenced in a study of T cell changes during pregnancy in multiple sclerosis. Method: immunoSEQ multiplex PCR; TCRdb's copy keeps in-frame clones and lacks some. The sample records tens of thousands of clones, under 95% being singletons. This specimen consisted of peripheral blood, obtained before pregnancy. These receptors came from a female donor with multiple sclerosis, enrolled in a pregnancy study.

The J gene is TRBJ2-3, the V gene TRBV25-1, with 7 positions matching TRBD2. CDR3 length equals 13 residues. The J segment lost 0 bases and the V segment lost 10 bases, leaving 4 bases of the junction unmatched. Per the germline V gene, CDR1 is MGHDK and CDR2 is SYGVNS. The CDR3 spells CATSGDSTDTQYF. In DNA, the CDR3 is TGTGCCACCAGCGGGGATAGCACAGATACGCAGTATTTT.

The chain links TRBV2 to TRBJ1-2; no clear D. This CDR3 has 13 amino acids. Between the trimmed V and J ends, which lost 5 bases and 1 base, there was a span of 8 bases. Germline V gene lookup returns CDR1 SNHLY and CDR2 FYNNEI. The CDR3 DNA follows: TGTGCCAGCAGTCCCGACATTAACTATGGCTACACCTTC. Translated, it gives CASSPDINYGYTF.

The rearrangement links TRBV7-6 to TRBJ2-3; D gene unclear. Between the trimmed V and J ends, which lost 8 bases and 2 bases, there was a span of 8 bases. This CDR3 has 12 residues. The germline gives CDR1 SGHVS, CDR2 FNYEAQ. CDR3 sequence: CASGQFTDTQYF. The CDR3 bases are TGTGCCAGCGGTCAGTTCACAGATACGCAGTATTTT.

This clone occurred once. This sequence joins TRBV2 and TRBJ2-5, with a tentative D call TRBD1 (6 bases). V shed 8 bases and J shed 0 bases, with 16 bases lying between them. This CDR3 comprises 15 residues. Germline-derived CDR1 and CDR2 are SNHLY and FYNNEI. In DNA, the CDR3 is TGTGCCAGCGGAGAGGGGGATGGGCACCAAGAGACCCAGTACTTC. Protein: CASGEGDGHQETQYF.

V gene TRBV7-9 combines with J gene TRBJ1-2; no clear D gene. The germline CDR1 and CDR2 sequences are SEHNR and FQNEAQ (reference sequence). This CDR3 comprises 15 residues. Trimming cost V 1 base and J 0 bases, with 9 bases left between them. The CDR3: CASSLGADANYGYTF. In nucleotides, the CDR3 is TGTGCCAGCAGCTTAGGGGCTGACGCTAACTATGGCTACACCTTC.

V usage is TRBV6-6 and J usage is TRBJ2-2; weak D call: TRBD2 (7 bases). The CDR3 has 15 amino acids. Trimming removed 7 bases at V and 4 bases at J, with 16 bases between. Germline V CDR1 and CDR2: MNHNY, SVGAGI (reference sequence). The CDR3 DNA sequence: TGTGCCAGCAACTCTCGGCGGGGGCCCACCGGGGAGCTGTTTTTT. This codes for CASNSRRGPTGELFF.

This chain joins TRBV11-1 and TRBJ1-2; D remains unclear. The CDR3 contains 12 residues. The ends were cut back, 4 bases at V and 3 bases at J, with 6 bases in the middle. CDR1 SGHAT and CDR2 FQDESV come from the germline V gene (reference sequence). This CDR3 reads CASSSSDYGYTF. The DNA of the CDR3 is TGTGCCAGCAGCTCCAGTGACTATGGCTACACCTTC.

The chain has TRBV27 and TRBJ1-1; 9 nucleotides align to TRBD1. Trimming cost V 5 bases and J 4 bases; bases outside gene matches: 5. CDR3 size: 14 residues. Germline CDR1 and CDR2: MNHEY and SMNVEV (reference sequence). CDR3 in amino acids: CASSIRQGGTEAFF. CDR3 nucleotides: TGTGCCAGCAGTATTAGACAGGGGGGCACTGAAGCTTTCTTT.

This chain links TRBV14 with TRBJ1-1, with 8 bases that match TRBD1. The CDR3 sequence is 16 residues long. Germline CDR1 is SGHDN and CDR2 is FVKESK. Losses at the gene ends were 3 bases for V and 1 base for J; bases not matched to a gene: 7. For the CDR3, the DNA is TGTGCCAGCAGCCACAGGGGGCGGGATACGAACACTGAAGCTTTCTTT. Its protein product is CASSHRGRDTNTEAFF. The variable domain in full, completed from reference TRBV14 and TRBJ1-1, reads EAGVTQFPSHSVIEKGQTVTLRCDPISGHDNLYWYRRVMGKEIKFLLHFVKESKQDESGMPNNRFLAERTGGTYSTLKVQPAELEDSGVYFCASSHRGRDTNTEAFFGQGTRLTVV.

The chain is built from TRBV5-4 and TRBJ2-3; TRBD2 is a possible D gene (6 bases). Germline lookup yields CDR1 SGHNT and CDR2 YYREEE (reference sequence). Trimming cost V 0 bases and J 0 bases, with 17 bases left between them. This CDR3 has 18 amino acids. The CDR3 region is CASSLAGRLGLSTDTQYF. CDR3 coding DNA: TGTGCCAGCAGCTTGGCCGGTCGACTAGGGCTGAGCACAGATACGCAGTATTTT.

V and J are TRBV5-4 and TRBJ1-5, with a possible D match to TRBD1 (5 bases). Trimming pared 4 bases from V and 5 bases from J, leaving 10 bases between. Germline assignment: CDR1 SGHNT and CDR2 YYREEE (reference sequence). This CDR3 spans 13 amino acids. In DNA form, the CDR3 reads TGTGCCAGCAGCGCTTCGACAGATCAGCCCCAGCATTTT. Translating it yields CASSASTDQPQHF.

This chain uses TRBV29-1 with TRBJ1-2; D might be TRBD1 (5 bases). The V and J ends lost 7 bases and 6 bases respectively, with 15 bases between them. CDR1 is SQVTM, CDR2 ANQGSEA, per germline. The CDR3 totals 12 residues. The CDR3 nucleotides read TGCAGCGCCTCGACAGAGTACGATGGCTACACCTTC. Translating it yields CSASTEYDGYTF.

The V call is TRBV19, the J call TRBJ2-1, with 12 bases that match TRBD2. Germline V gene data show CDR1 as LNHDA and CDR2 as SQIVND (reference sequence). Losses at the gene ends were 5 bases for V and 2 bases for J; bases not matched to a gene: 16. The CDR3 is 20 residues long. CDR3 sequence: CASSLHIRELAGGPYNEQFF. CDR3 DNA sequence: TGTGCCAGTAGTCTCCACATTAGGGAACTAGCGGGGGGCCCCTACAATGAGCAGTTCTTC.

This rearrangement joins TRBV9 to TRBJ2-2; 7 nucleotides line up with TRBD2. The CDR3 loop spans 18 amino acids. The V segment lost 0 bases and the J segment 1 base; nucleotides outside the gene matches: 9. CDR1 and CDR2 from the germline V gene are SGDLS and YYNGEE. The CDR3 DNA reads as TGTGCCAGCAGCGTAGGACCACTAGCGAGTATGAACACCGGGGAGCTGTTTTTT. The encoded protein is CASSVGPLASMNTGELFF.

This chain connects TRBV6-5 to TRBJ1-1; D call uncertain. The CDR3 contains 15 residues. The ends were cut back, 1 base at V and 1 base at J, with 10 bases in the middle. Germline assignment: CDR1 MNHEY and CDR2 SVGAGI. CDR3 in DNA: TGTGCCAGCAGTTACTACCTCCGCGGGAACACTGAAGCTTTCTTT. Its translation is CASSYYLRGNTEAFF.

V is TRBV9 and J is TRBJ2-5; the match to TRBD2 covers 16 bases. The CDR3 loop spans 18 amino acids. Germline V gene sequence: CDR1 SGDLS, CDR2 YYNGEE. V shed 3 bases, J shed 5 bases, and the junction held 10 bases outside the gene matches. The CDR3 region is CASSAIGGLAGGPETQYF. For the CDR3, the DNA is TGTGCCAGCAGCGCAATAGGGGGACTAGCGGGGGGGCCTGAGACCCAGTACTTC.

V is TRBV6-5 and J is TRBJ1-5; a possible D gene is TRBD1 (6 bases). This CDR3 has 15 residues. With 5 bases removed from V and 0 bases from J, the gap between germline ends came to 11 bases. In germline, CDR1 is MNHEY, CDR2 SVGAGI. The CDR3 spells CASSVDRSSNQPQHF. The CDR3 bases are TGTGCCAGCAGTGTTGACAGGAGTAGCAATCAGCCCCAGCATTTT.

The CDR3 DNA reads TGCGCCAGCAGCCGGGACTCCCCCTACAATGAGCAGTTCTTC. Encoded protein: CASSRDSPYNEQFF. The chain carries TRBV5-1 and TRBJ2-1; TRBD2 might be the D (6 bases). The V and J ends lost 4 bases and 2 bases respectively, with 10 bases between them. The CDR3 is made up of 14 amino acids. Germline loops: CDR1 SGHRS, CDR2 YFSETQ.

The chain combines TRBV6-1 with TRBJ2-6, with TRBD2 as a possible D gene (6 bases). The CDR3 sequence is 15 residues long. The germline V gene encodes CDR1 MNHNS and CDR2 SASEGT. The V end lost 3 bases, the J end lost 3 bases, and 9 bases lay between the germline ends. The CDR3 nucleotides read TGTGCCAGCAGTGAGGGGAGGAGTGGGGCCAACGTCCTGACTTTC. Translating it yields CASSEGRSGANVLTF.

V is TRBV2 and J is TRBJ2-5, with 7 bases fitting TRBD2. The CDR3 has 14 residues. The germline CDR1 and CDR2 sequences are SNHLY and FYNNEI. With V trimmed by 3 bases and J by 5 bases, 6 bases remained unmatched. The CDR3 DNA is TGTGCCAGCAGTGACTGGGGGGAGGGGGAGACCCAGTACTTC. It specifies CASSDWGEGETQYF.

V and J are TRBV5-4 and TRBJ2-7, with 8 nucleotides matching TRBD1. This CDR3 is built from 14 residues. Germline trimming cut 2 bases from V and 4 bases from J; bases unmatched to any gene: 5. CDR1 and CDR2 from the germline V gene are SGHNT and YYREEE (reference sequence). CDR3 sequence reads: CASSLKGQGYEQYF. The CDR3 DNA is TGTGCCAGCAGCTTAAAAGGACAGGGTTACGAGCAGTACTTC.

This chain links TRBV2 with TRBJ2-5; 8 bases fit TRBD2. CDR3 size: 16 residues. V was clipped by 1 base and J by 1 base; unmatched bases: 5. The germline gives CDR1 SNHLY, CDR2 FYNNEI. The CDR3 sequence: CASSEGRGGPQETQYF. The CDR3 nucleotides read TGTGCCAGCAGTGAAGGCCGGGGGGGACCCCAAGAGACCCAGTACTTC.

The chain links TRBV4-1 to TRBJ2-3; D gene ambiguous. The CDR3 is made up of 13 amino acids. CDR1 is MGHRA and CDR2 is YSYEKL in the germline V gene. V lost 6 bases and J lost 4, with 11 bases in between. The CDR3 reads CASSPLAADTQYF. For the CDR3, the DNA is TGCGCCAGCAGTCCTTTAGCTGCAGATACGCAGTATTTT.

This chain uses TRBV5-1 with TRBJ1-1, with D possibly matching TRBD1 (5 bases). The germline V gene has CDR1 SGHRS and CDR2 YFSETQ. Trimming took off 3 bases at V and 6 bases at J, with 9 bases between the two ends. This CDR3 has 12 amino acids. CDR3 nucleotide sequence: TGCGCCAGCAGCTGGTCGGGGGCTGAAGCTTTCTTT. It translates to CASSWSGAEAFF.

V is TRBV29-1 and J is TRBJ2-2; 10 bases line up with TRBD2. After removal of 6 bases from V and 7 bases from J, the junction contained 5 bases not matched to a gene. The CDR3 extends over 13 amino acids. Per the germline V gene, CDR1 is SQVTM and CDR2 is ANQGSEA. CDR3 loop: CSVAGTSVGELFF. CDR3 sequence (DNA): TGCAGCGTGGCCGGGACTAGCGTCGGGGAGCTGTTTTTT.

The chain has TRBV6-5 and TRBJ1-5; a possible D gene is TRBD1 (5 bases). The CDR3 totals 14 residues. V was trimmed by 3 bases and J by 6 bases, leaving 12 bases between them. The germline gives CDR1 MNHEY, CDR2 SVGAGI. CDR3 loop: CASSYGQGIQPQHF. The CDR3 DNA sequence: TGTGCCAGCAGTTATGGGCAGGGCATTCAGCCCCAGCATTTT.

The rearrangement links TRBV15 to TRBJ2-3; D gene unclear. This CDR3 spans 15 amino acids. V was shortened by 0 bases and J by 6 bases, with 13 bases between the two germline ends. Germline V gene lookup returns CDR1 LNHNV and CDR2 YYDKDF (reference sequence). CDR3 sequence (DNA): TGTGCCACCAGCAGAGATAGACTGTCCGCCGATACGCAGTATTTT. It specifies CATSRDRLSADTQYF. The variable domain in full, with the rest retrieved from reference TRBV15 and TRBJ2-3, is DAMVIQNPRYQVTQFGKPVTLSCSQTLNHNVMYWYQQKSSQAPKLLFHYYDKDFNNEADTPDNFQSRRPNTSFCFLDIRSPGLGDTAMYLCATSRDRLSADTQYFGPGTRLTVL.

The chain links TRBV15 to TRBJ1-5, with D unclear. Germline loops: CDR1 LNHNV, CDR2 YYDKDF (reference sequence). The V and J ends lost 3 bases and 2 bases respectively, with 8 bases between them. This CDR3 has 14 amino acids. The chain's CDR3 is CATSSWSGNQPQHF. CDR3 DNA: TGTGCCACCAGCAGCTGGAGTGGCAATCAGCCCCAGCATTTT.

The chain's CDR3 is CAWMRFRTEAFF. CDR3 DNA: TGTGCCTGGATGAGGTTTCGCACTGAAGCTTTCTTT. V is TRBV30 and J is TRBJ1-1; no definite D call. In germline, CDR1 is GTSNPN, CDR2 SVGIG (reference sequence). Trimming took 4 bases from V and 4 from J, leaving 10 bases between them. This CDR3 comprises 12 residues.

In this sample, this clone turned up a few times. J is TRBJ1-2 and V is TRBV7-2, with D maybe TRBD1 (5 bases). This CDR3 comprises 13 residues. Trimming took 5 bases from V and 8 from J, leaving 15 bases between them. Germline values: CDR1 SGHTA, CDR2 FQGNSA. The CDR3 DNA reads TGTGCCAGCAGCCCCACCCGGGGGGAGGGCTACACCTTC. Residues: CASSPTRGEGYTF.

The chain couples TRBV7-8 to TRBJ1-1, with 11 nucleotides matching TRBD1. The V gene end was trimmed by 5 bases and the J gene end by 4 bases; junction bases not matched to a gene: 12. Germline V CDR1 and CDR2: SGHVS, FQNEAQ. The CDR3 is 17 residues long. CDR3 protein: CASSTPGQGVLGTEAFF. The CDR3 DNA is TGTGCCAGCAGCACACCGGGACAGGGGGTTCTGGGCACTGAAGCTTTCTTT.